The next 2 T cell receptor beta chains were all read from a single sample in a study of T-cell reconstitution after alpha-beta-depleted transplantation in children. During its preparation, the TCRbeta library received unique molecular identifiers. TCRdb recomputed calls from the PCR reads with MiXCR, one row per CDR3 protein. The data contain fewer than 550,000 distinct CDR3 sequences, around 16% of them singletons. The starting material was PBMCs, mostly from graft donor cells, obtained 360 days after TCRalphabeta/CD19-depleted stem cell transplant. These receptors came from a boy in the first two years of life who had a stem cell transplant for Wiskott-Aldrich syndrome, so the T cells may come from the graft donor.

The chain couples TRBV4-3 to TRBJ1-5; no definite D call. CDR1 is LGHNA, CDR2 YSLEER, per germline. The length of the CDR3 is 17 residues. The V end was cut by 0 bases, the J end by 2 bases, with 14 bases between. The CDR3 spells CASSQDLGLRGNQPQHF. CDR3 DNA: TGCGCCAGCAGCCAAGATCTGGGGTTACGGGGCAATCAGCCCCAGCATTTT.

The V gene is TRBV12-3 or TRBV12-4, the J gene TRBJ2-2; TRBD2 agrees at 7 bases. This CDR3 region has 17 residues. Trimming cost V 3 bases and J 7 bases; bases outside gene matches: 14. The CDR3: CASSLGRGGQGIGELFF. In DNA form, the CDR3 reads TGTGCCAGCAGTTTGGGAAGGGGAGGGCAGGGAATCGGGGAGCTGTTTTTT.